The 15 T cell receptor beta chains reported below all come from one sample, sequenced in a study of blood T cell repertoires in COVID-19. Only in-frame clones appear in the TCRdb table, and some are missing; sequencing was by immunoSEQ multiplex PCR. This table holds roughly 70,000 clones, under 95% found once. The sequenced sample was peripheral blood. Receptors were obtained from a man aged 45-65 years with acute or convalescent COVID-19.

The chain is built from TRBV7-8 and TRBJ1-5; the match to TRBD1 covers 8 bases. CDR3 length: 12 amino acids. Germline CDR1 reads SGHVS; CDR2 reads FQNEAQ. Trimming took 5 bases from V and 6 from J; bases not matched to a gene: 0. The CDR3 sequence is CASSGQGQPQHF. CDR3 nucleotide sequence: TGTGCCAGCAGCGGACAGGGTCAGCCCCAGCATTTT.

V is TRBV19 and J is TRBJ1-4; 10 positions agree with TRBD1. V trimming: 7 bases; J trimming: 5 bases; junction bases outside the gene matches: 4. This CDR3 has 14 amino acids. Germline CDR1 LNHDA, CDR2 SQIVND (reference sequence). The CDR3 DNA reads TGTGCCAGTATGCGGGGACAGGGGAATGAAAAACTGTTTTTT. Translating gives CASMRGQGNEKLFF.

The rearrangement uses TRBV27 and TRBJ2-7; 7 nucleotides agree with TRBD2. This CDR3 has 13 residues. With 6 bases clipped from V and 2 bases from J, the junction kept 4 bases outside the gene matches. Germline loops: CDR1 MNHEY, CDR2 SMNVEV (reference sequence). The CDR3 nucleotides are TGTGCCAGCAGCGTCGGGACTACCTACGAGCAGTACTTC. This translates into CASSVGTTYEQYF.

The V gene is TRBV5-1, the J gene TRBJ2-4; 7 positions match TRBD1. Germline values: CDR1 SGHRS, CDR2 YFSETQ. J lost 7 bases, V lost 4 bases, and 8 bases had no gene match. The CDR3 totals 14 residues. The CDR3 reads CASSLTTGSNIQYF. The CDR3 DNA follows: TGCGCCAGCAGCCTTACGACAGGGTCGAACATTCAGTACTTC.

The chain joins TRBV29-1 to TRBJ2-7; 9 bases line up with TRBD1. The CDR3 is made up of 14 amino acids. Germline V gene data show CDR1 as SQVTM and CDR2 as ANQGSEA. V lost 7 bases to trimming and J lost 2 bases; unmatched junction nucleotides: 9. CDR3 loop: CSDLRDRVPYEQYV. In DNA, the CDR3 is TGCAGCGACCTCCGGGACAGGGTTCCCTACGAGCAGTACGTC.

This clone was detected only once. The chain recombines TRBV9 with TRBJ2-7; perhaps TRBD1 as D (6 bases). Looked up from germline, CDR1 is SGDLS and CDR2 is YYNGEE. The germline V and J ends were trimmed by 4 bases and 1 base, with 15 bases remaining between them. This CDR3 is built from 15 residues. The DNA for the CDR3 is TGTGCCAGCAGCAGGGGGTGGGTTGAGTCCTACGAGCAGTACTTC. It codes for CASSRGWVESYEQYF.

The chain combines TRBV11-3 with TRBJ2-2; TRBD1 is a possible D gene (6 bases). The CDR3 totals 16 residues. The germline V and J ends were trimmed by 0 bases and 7 bases, with 15 bases remaining between them. Germline CDR1 is SGHNT and CDR2 is YENEEA. The CDR3 DNA reads TGTGCCAGCAGCTTAGATCCCAGGGGACCGATCGGGGAGCTGTTTTTT. Its translation: CASSLDPRGPIGELFF.

The rearrangement uses TRBV28 and TRBJ2-3; 12 bases match TRBD2. The CDR3 is 15 amino acids. The trim removed 4 bases at V and 6 bases at J, leaving 5 bases unmatched. The V gene's germline CDR1 is MDHEN and CDR2 SYDVKM. The CDR3 region is CASSSPLAGGDTQYF. CDR3 nucleotide sequence: TGTGCCAGCAGTTCCCCGCTAGCGGGAGGGGATACGCAGTATTTT.

The genes are TRBV28 and TRBJ1-5; perhaps TRBD1 as D (6 bases). Trimming removed 10 bases at V and 0 bases at J, with 16 bases between. The CDR3 has 15 amino acids. Germline V CDR1 and CDR2: MDHEN, SYDVKM. The CDR3 DNA is TGTGCCACCGAGACAGGACCTTATAGCAATCAGCCCCAGCATTTT. Its translation is CATETGPYSNQPQHF.

V usage is TRBV10-3 and J usage is TRBJ2-5, with D perhaps matching TRBD1 (6 bases). V lost 10 bases to trimming and J lost 1 base, with 16 bases between them. The CDR3 is made up of 14 amino acids. Germline-derived CDR1 and CDR2 are ENHRY and SYGVKD. Here the CDR3 reads CATTGTRSQETQYF. The CDR3 DNA is TGTGCCACAACAGGGACAAGAAGCCAAGAGACCCAGTACTTC.

The V call is TRBV7-2, the J call TRBJ2-2; possible D gene TRBD2, 5 bases. Deletions cut 5 bases from V and 7 bases from J, with 20 bases between. There are 16 residues in the CDR3. CDR1 is SGHTA and CDR2 is FQGNSA in the germline V gene. CDR3 sequence reads: CASSPALTTVFGELFF. The CDR3 DNA is TGTGCCAGCAGCCCTGCCCTGACTACGGTTTTCGGGGAGCTGTTTTTT. Drawing the rest from reference TRBV7-2 and TRBJ2-2, the complete variable domain is GAGVSQSPSNKVTEKGKDVELRCDPISGHTALYWYRQSLGQGLEFLIYFQGNSAPDKSGLPSDRFSAERTGGSVSTLTIQRTQQEDSAVYLCASSPALTTVFGELFFGEGSRLTVL.

The V and J genes are TRBV29-1 and TRBJ2-1, with 8 positions matching TRBD2. The CDR3 has 18 residues. V was pared by 7 bases and J by 0 bases, with 17 bases of the junction left unmatched. CDR1 SQVTM and CDR2 ANQGSEA come from the germline V gene. CDR3 region: CSAQTSADLRSSYNEQFF. Written as DNA, the CDR3 is TGCAGCGCCCAGACTAGCGCCGATCTGCGAAGCTCCTACAATGAGCAGTTCTTC.

The chain combines TRBV5-1 with TRBJ2-5; the D gene is possibly TRBD1 (7 bases). V was cut by 2 bases and J by 4 bases, with 15 bases left in between. Germline V CDR1 and CDR2: SGHRS, YFSETQ. The CDR3 extends over 15 amino acids. CDR3 sequence reads: CASSFGPGGLETQYF. The DNA of the CDR3 is TGCGCCAGCAGCTTCGGCCCAGGGGGGCTAGAGACCCAGTACTTC.

The V and J genes are TRBV28 and TRBJ1-1; TRBD1 is a possible D gene (5 bases). Trimming stripped 3 bases from V and 5 bases from J, with 19 bases between. Germline CDR1 MDHEN, CDR2 SYDVKM. This CDR3 comprises 16 residues. The CDR3 coding sequence is TGTGCCAGCAGTTTCGGTGGGGGAGGGCCCCGAACTGAAGCTTTCTTT. As protein: CASSFGGGGPRTEAFF.

The rearrangement uses TRBV6-5 and TRBJ2-7, with 8 bases matching TRBD2. J gave up 6 bases and V 6 bases, and 10 bases lay outside the gene matches. This CDR3 has 14 amino acids. CDR1 is MNHEY, CDR2 SVGAGI, per germline. CDR3 coding DNA: TGTGCCAGCAGCAAAACCGGGGGGGACGGCGAGCAGTACTTC. It specifies CASSKTGGDGEQYF.